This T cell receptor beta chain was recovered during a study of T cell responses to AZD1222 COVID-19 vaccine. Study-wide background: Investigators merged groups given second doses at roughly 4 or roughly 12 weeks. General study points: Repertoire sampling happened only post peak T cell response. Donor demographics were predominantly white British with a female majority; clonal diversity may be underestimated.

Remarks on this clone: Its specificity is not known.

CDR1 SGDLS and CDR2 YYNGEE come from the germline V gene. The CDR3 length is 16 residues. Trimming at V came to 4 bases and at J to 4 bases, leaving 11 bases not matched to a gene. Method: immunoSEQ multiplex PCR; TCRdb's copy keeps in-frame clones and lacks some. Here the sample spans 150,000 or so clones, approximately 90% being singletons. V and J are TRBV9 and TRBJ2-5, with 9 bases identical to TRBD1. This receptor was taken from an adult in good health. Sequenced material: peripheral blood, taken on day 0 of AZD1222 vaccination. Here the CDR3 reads CASSTGTGGSGETQYF. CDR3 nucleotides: TGTGCCAGCAGCACCGGAACAGGGGGCTCAGGAGAGACCCAGTACTTC.